A single T cell receptor beta chain is shown here with its context. This record comes from a study of OX40 agonist ivuxolimab in advanced cancers. CDR3 length: 16 residues. Trimming at V came to 4 bases and at J to 2 bases, leaving 5 bases not matched to a gene. Germline-derived CDR1 and CDR2 are ENHRY and SYGVKD. Some clones are missing from TCRdb's copy, which holds only in-frame ones; the method was immunoSEQ multiplex PCR. The table shows 20,000 to 25,000 clones, with around 86% occurring only once. Sequencing was performed on CD4+ or CD8+ T cells sorted from blood, taken in a trial of the OX40 agonist ivuxolimab. The clonotype originates from an adult with an advanced solid tumor such as melanoma, head and neck, liver or kidney cancer. The V and J genes are TRBV10-3 and TRBJ2-1; 10 bases agree with TRBD2. Written as DNA, the CDR3 is TGTGCCATCAGTGGCTTAGCGGGAGGCCCCTACAATGAGCAGTTCTTC. As protein: CAISGLAGGPYNEQFF.